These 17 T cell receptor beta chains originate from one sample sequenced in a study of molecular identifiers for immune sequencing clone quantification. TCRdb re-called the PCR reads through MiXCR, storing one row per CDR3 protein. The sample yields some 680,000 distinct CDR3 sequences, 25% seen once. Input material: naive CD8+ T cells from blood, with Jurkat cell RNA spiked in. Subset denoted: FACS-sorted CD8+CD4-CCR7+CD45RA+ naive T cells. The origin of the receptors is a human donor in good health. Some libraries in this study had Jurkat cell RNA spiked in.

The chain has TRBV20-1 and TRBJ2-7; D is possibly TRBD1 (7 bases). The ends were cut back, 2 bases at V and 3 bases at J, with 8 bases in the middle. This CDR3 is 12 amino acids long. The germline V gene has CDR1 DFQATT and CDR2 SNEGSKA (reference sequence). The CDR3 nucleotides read TGCAGTGCTAGACAGGGGGGCTACGAGCAGTACTTC. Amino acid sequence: CSARQGGYEQYF.

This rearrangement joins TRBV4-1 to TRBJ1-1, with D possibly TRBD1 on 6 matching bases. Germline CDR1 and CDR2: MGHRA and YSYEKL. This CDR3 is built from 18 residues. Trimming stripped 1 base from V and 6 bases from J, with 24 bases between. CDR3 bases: TGCGCCAGCAGCCAAGGACCCGGGCAGGGCGGGGGGGGGCCTGAAGCTTTCTTT. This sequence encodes CASSQGPGQGGGGPEAFF.

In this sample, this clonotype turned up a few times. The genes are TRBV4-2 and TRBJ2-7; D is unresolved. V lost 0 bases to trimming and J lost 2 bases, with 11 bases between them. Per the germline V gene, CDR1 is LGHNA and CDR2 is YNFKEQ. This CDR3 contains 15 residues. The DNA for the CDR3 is TGTGCCAGCAGCCAAGATTGGGATAGCACCTACGAGCAGTACTTC. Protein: CASSQDWDSTYEQYF.

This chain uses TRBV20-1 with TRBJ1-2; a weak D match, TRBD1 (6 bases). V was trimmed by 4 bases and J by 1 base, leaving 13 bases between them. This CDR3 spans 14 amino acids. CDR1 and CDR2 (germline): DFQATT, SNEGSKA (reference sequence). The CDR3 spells CSAKRQDVNYGYTF. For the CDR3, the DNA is TGCAGTGCTAAAAGACAGGACGTTAACTATGGCTACACCTTC.

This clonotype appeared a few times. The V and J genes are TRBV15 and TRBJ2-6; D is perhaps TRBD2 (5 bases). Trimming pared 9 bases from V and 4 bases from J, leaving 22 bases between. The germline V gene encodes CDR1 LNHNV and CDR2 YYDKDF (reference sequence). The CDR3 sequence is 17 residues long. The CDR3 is CATGAWGFATGANVLTF. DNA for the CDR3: TGTGCCACGGGAGCGTGGGGTTTCGCGACAGGGGCCAACGTCCTGACTTTC.

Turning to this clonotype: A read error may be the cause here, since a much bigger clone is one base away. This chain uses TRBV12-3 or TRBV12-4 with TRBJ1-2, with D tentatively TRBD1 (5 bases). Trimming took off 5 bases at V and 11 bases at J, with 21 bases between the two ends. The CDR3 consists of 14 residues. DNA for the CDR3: TGTGCCAGCAGTCGACCAGGGCGATCGAATGCTTACACCTTC. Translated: CASSRPGRSNAYTF.

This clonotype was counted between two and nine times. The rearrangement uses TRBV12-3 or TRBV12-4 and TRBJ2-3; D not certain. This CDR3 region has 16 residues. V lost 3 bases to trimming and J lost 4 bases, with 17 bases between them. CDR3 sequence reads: CASSFVIARRADTQYF. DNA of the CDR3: TGTGCCAGCAGTTTCGTAATAGCTAGAAGGGCAGATACGCAGTATTTT.

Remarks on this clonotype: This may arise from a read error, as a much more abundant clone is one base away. Written as DNA, the CDR3 is TGCGCCAGCTGCCAAGACCTGCAGGGGATCTTATCAGATACGCAGTATTTT. It translates to CASCQDLQGILSDTQYF. The V gene is TRBV4-3, the J gene TRBJ2-3; possible D gene TRBD1, 6 bases. Germline V gives CDR1 LGHNA, CDR2 YSLEER. This CDR3 spans 17 amino acids.

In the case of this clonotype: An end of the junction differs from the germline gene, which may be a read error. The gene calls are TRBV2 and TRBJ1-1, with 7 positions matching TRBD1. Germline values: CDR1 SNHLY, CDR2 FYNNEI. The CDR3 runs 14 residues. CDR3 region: CTSSGLTGSTEAFF. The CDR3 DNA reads TGTACCAGCAGTGGTCTGACAGGGAGCACTGAAGCTTTCTTT.

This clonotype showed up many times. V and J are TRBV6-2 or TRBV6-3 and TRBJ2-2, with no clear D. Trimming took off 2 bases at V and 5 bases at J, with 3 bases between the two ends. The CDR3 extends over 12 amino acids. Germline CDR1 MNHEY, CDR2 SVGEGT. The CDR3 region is CASSYPTGELFF. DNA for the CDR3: TGTGCCAGCAGTTACCCGACCGGGGAGCTGTTTTTT.

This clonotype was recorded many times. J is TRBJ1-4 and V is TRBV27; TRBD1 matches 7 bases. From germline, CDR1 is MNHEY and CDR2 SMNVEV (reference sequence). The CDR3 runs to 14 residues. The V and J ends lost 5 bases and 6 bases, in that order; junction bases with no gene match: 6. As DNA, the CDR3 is TGTGCCAGCAGTCCCGTTACAGGGGATGAAAAACTGTTTTTT. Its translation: CASSPVTGDEKLFF. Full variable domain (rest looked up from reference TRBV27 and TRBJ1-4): EAQVTQNPRYLITVTGKKLTVTCSQNMNHEYMSWYRQDPGLGLRQIYYSMNVEVTDKGDVPEGYKVSRKEKRNFPLILESPSPNQTSLYFCASSPVTGDEKLFFGSGTQLSVL.

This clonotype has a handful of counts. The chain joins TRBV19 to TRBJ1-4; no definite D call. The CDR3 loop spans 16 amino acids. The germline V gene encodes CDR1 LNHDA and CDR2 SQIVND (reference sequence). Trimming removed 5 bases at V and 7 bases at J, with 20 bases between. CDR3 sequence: CASSSKGSHRGEKLFF. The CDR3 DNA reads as TGTGCCAGTAGTTCCAAAGGGTCCCATCGTGGTGAAAAACTGTTTTTT.

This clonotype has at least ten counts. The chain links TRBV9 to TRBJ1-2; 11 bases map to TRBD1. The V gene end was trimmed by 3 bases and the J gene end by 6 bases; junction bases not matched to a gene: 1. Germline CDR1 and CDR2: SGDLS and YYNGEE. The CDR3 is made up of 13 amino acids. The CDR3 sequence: CASSGTGGHGYTF. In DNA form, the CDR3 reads TGTGCCAGCAGCGGGACAGGGGGCCATGGCTACACCTTC.

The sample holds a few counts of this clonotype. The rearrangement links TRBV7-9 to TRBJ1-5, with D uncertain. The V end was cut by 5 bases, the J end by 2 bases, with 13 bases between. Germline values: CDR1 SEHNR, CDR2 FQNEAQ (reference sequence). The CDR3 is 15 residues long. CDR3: CASSGEGGGNQPQHF. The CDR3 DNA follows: TGTGCCAGCAGCGGGGAGGGTGGCGGCAATCAGCCCCAGCATTTT. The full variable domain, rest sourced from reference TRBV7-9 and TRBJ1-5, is DTGVSQNPRHKITKRGQNVTFRCDPISEHNRLYWYRQTLGQGPEFLTYFQNEAQLEKSRLLSDRFSAERPKGSFSTLEIQRTEQGDSAMYLCASSGEGGGNQPQHFGDGTRLSIL.

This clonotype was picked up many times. The CDR3 coding sequence is TGTGCCAGCAGTCCGCCGGACAGGTACGGTGAGCAGTTCTTC. Encoded protein: CASSPPDRYGEQFF. The J gene is TRBJ2-1, the V gene TRBV6-2 or TRBV6-3; 7 positions agree with TRBD1. The germline V gene has CDR1 MNHEY and CDR2 SVGEGT. The V gene end was trimmed by 5 bases and the J gene end by 9 bases; junction bases not matched to a gene: 10. The CDR3 spans 14 residues.

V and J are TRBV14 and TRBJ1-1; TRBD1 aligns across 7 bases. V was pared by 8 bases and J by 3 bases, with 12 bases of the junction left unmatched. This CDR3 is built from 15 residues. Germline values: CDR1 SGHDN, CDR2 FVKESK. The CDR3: CASCLETGRYTEAFF. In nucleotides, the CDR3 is TGTGCCAGCTGCCTAGAGACAGGGAGGTACACTGAAGCTTTCTTT.

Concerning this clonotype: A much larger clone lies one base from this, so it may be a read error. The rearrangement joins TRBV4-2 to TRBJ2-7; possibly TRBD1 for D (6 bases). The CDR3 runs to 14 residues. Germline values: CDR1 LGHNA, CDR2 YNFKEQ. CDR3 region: CTSSQADSPGEQYF. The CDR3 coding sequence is TGTACCAGCAGCCAAGCGGACAGTCCGGGCGAGCAGTACTTC.